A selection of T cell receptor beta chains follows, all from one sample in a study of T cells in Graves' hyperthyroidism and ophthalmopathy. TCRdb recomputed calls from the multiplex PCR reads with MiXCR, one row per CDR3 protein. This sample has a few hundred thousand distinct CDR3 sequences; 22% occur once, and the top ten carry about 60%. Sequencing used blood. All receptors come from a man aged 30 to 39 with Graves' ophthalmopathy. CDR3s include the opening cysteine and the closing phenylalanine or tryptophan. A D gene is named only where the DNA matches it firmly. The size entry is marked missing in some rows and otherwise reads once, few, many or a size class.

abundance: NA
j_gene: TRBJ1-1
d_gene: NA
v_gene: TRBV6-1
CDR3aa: CASMSRTPEAFF
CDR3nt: TGTGCCAGCATGTCTCGGACGCCTGAAGCTTTCTTT

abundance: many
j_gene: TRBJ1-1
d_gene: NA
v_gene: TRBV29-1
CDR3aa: CSAGTSTEAFF
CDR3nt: TGCAGCGCTGGGACATCCACTGAAGCTTTCTTT

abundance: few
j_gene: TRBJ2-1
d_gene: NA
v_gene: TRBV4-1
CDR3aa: CASSQDTQVRANEQFF
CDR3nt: TGCGCCAGCAGCCAAGATACCCAGGTTCGGGCCAATGAGCAGTTCTTC

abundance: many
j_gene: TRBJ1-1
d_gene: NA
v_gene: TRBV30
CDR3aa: CAWGTGTQRAEAFF
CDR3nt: TGTGCCTGGGGAACCGGGACCCAACGGGCTGAAGCTTTCTTT

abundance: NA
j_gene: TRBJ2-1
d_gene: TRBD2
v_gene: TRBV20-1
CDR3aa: CSASRREGRNEQFF
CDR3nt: TGCAGTGCTAGTAGGCGGGAGGGCAGGAATGAGCAGTTCTTC

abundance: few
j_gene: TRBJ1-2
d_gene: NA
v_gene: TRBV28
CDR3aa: CASSFWGNYGYTF
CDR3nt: TGTGCCAGCAGTTTCTGGGGTAACTATGGCTACACCTTC

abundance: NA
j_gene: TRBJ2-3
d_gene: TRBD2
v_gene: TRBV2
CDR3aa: CASSERGLAGVDTQYF
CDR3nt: TGTGCCAGCAGTGAGAGGGGACTAGCGGGAGTGGATACGCAGTATTTT

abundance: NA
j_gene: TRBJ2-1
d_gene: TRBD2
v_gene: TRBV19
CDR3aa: CASRASGRAGDNEQFF
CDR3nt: TGTGCCAGTAGGGCTAGCGGGAGGGCTGGTGACAATGAGCAGTTCTTC

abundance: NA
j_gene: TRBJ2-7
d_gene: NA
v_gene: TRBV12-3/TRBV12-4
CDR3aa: CASSLQGREQYF
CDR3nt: TGTGCCAGCAGTTTACAGGGGAGGGAGCAGTACTTC

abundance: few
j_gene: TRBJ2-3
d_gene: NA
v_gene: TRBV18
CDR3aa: CASSPTSSSSRDTQYF
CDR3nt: TGTGCCAGCTCCCCGACGTCTAGCTCGAGTCGGGATACGCAGTATTTT

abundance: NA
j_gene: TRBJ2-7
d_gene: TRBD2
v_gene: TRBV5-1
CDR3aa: CASSPGLAGSPPYEQYF
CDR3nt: TGCGCCAGCAGCCCGGGACTAGCGGGATCCCCTCCCTACGAGCAGTACTTC

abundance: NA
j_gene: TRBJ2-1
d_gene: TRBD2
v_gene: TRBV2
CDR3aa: CASSPSSGRAQEQFF
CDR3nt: TGTGCCAGCAGCCCTTCTAGCGGGAGGGCCCAGGAGCAGTTCTTC

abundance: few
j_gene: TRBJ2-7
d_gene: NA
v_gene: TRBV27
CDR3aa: CASSFLKGYEQYF
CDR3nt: TGTGCCAGCAGTTTCCTTAAAGGCTACGAGCAGTACTTC

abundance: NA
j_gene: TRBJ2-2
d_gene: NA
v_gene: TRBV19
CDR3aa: CASSQLPAGELFF
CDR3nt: TGTGCCAGTAGTCAACTACCGGCCGGGGAGCTGTTTTTT

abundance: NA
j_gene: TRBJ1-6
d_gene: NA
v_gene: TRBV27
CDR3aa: CASSLRGSSYNSPLHF
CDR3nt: TGTGCCAGCAGTTTACGGGGGAGCTCCTATAATTCACCCCTCCACTTT